These 16 T cell receptor beta chains share one sample of origin, sequenced in a study of blood T cell repertoires in COVID-19. The table came from immunoSEQ multiplex PCR; TCRdb's copy has only in-frame clones and leaves some out. There are approximately 240,000 clones in the sample; 83% occur only once, and roughly 1.3% lies in the top ten. Sequencing was done on a sample of peripheral blood. Receptors were obtained from a woman aged 25 to 39 with COVID-19, enrolled during active disease.

The chain recombines TRBV7-5 with TRBJ1-2. TRBV7-5 is described as a pseudogene. The CDR3 is 14 amino acids. CDR3 sequence reads: CARSLGGREHGYTF. The CDR3 DNA is TGTGCCAGAAGCTTAGGGGGGCGGGAGCATGGCTACACCTTC.

This clone came up once. V and J are TRBV27 and TRBJ2-1; tentatively, D is TRBD1 (5 bases). The V end lost 6 bases, the J end lost 7 bases, and 16 bases lay between the germline ends. Germline V gives CDR1 MNHEY, CDR2 SMNVEV (reference sequence). This CDR3 comprises 14 residues. CDR3 DNA sequence: TGTGCCAGCAGCGGCAGGGTGTATGGGAATGAGCAGTTCTTC. It yields the protein CASSGRVYGNEQFF.

V and J are TRBV5-1 and TRBJ2-3; 8 positions match TRBD2. There are 16 residues in the CDR3. The germline CDR1 and CDR2 sequences are SGHRS and YFSETQ. V trimming: 0 bases; J trimming: 0 bases; junction bases outside the gene matches: 3. The CDR3 loop reads CASSLEGGGSTDTQYF. The CDR3 DNA follows: TGCGCCAGCAGCTTGGAGGGCGGGGGGAGCACAGATACGCAGTATTTT.

The rearrangement uses TRBV4-3 and TRBJ2-1, with 11 nucleotides matching TRBD2. V was pared by 0 bases and J by 3 bases, with 4 bases of the junction left unmatched. The germline CDR1 and CDR2 sequences are LGHNA and YSLEER. The CDR3 contains 17 residues. CDR3 amino acids: CASSQDQGTSGYNEQFF. CDR3 DNA: TGCGCCAGCAGCCAAGATCAGGGGACTAGCGGCTACAATGAGCAGTTCTTC.

The rearrangement joins TRBV10-3 to TRBJ1-6; the match to TRBD1 covers 9 bases. The CDR3 sequence is 15 residues long. Losses at the gene ends were 4 bases for V and 10 bases for J; bases not matched to a gene: 8. Per the germline V gene, CDR1 is ENHRY and CDR2 is SYGVKD. CDR3: CAISGWTGVGSPLHF. In DNA, the CDR3 is TGTGCCATCAGTGGTTGGACAGGGGTAGGGTCACCCCTCCACTTT.

V is TRBV9 and J is TRBJ1-2, with a possible D match to TRBD1 (6 bases). This CDR3 region has 14 residues. V dropped 7 bases and J dropped 5 bases, with 18 bases sitting between them. Looked up from germline, CDR1 is SGDLS and CDR2 is YYNGEE. The CDR3 sequence: CASSGQWVGYGYTF. The CDR3 DNA sequence: TGTGCCAGCTCAGGACAGTGGGTTGGGTATGGCTACACCTTC.

CDR3 region: CASSLTGIGANVLTF. For the CDR3, the DNA is TGTGCCAGCAGCCTCACAGGGATCGGGGCCAACGTCCTGACTTTC. The V gene is TRBV7-9, the J gene TRBJ2-6; TRBD1 is a possible D gene (6 bases). Germline V gene sequence: CDR1 SEHNR, CDR2 FQNEAQ (reference sequence). The germline V and J ends were trimmed by 5 bases and 4 bases, with 12 bases remaining between them. The CDR3 spans 15 residues.

The chain is built from TRBV7-9 and TRBJ2-7; maybe TRBD2 (6 bases). The CDR3 contains 14 residues. CDR1 and CDR2 (germline): SEHNR, FQNEAQ (reference sequence). Trimming removed 5 bases at V and 2 bases at J, with 13 bases between. The CDR3 bases are TGTGCCAGCAGCCCCGGCGGCGGGACCTACGAGCAGTACTTC. Protein product: CASSPGGGTYEQYF.

The chain has TRBV10-3 and TRBJ2-5; 11 bases are a match to TRBD2. J gave up 5 bases and V 4 bases, and 15 bases lay outside the gene matches. In germline, CDR1 is ENHRY, CDR2 SYGVKD. CDR3 length: 18 residues. The DNA of the CDR3 is TGTGCCATCAGTGGGGCGGGGACTAGCGGCTACCTGATGGAGACCCAGTACTTC. It yields the protein CAISGAGTSGYLMETQYF.

V and J are TRBV30 and TRBJ2-4, with 11 positions matching TRBD2. Germline values: CDR1 GTSNPN, CDR2 SVGIG (reference sequence). This CDR3 contains 19 residues. J gave up 5 bases and V 0 bases, and 15 bases lay outside the gene matches. The CDR3 reads CAWSVWGGASGRQENIQYF. The CDR3 coding sequence is TGTGCCTGGAGTGTTTGGGGGGGTGCTAGCGGGAGGCAAGAAAACATTCAGTACTTC.

This chain links TRBV10-3 with TRBJ1-2; 11 nucleotides align to TRBD1. CDR1 and CDR2 (germline): ENHRY, SYGVKD. The CDR3 totals 16 residues. Trimming removed 3 bases from V and 0 bases from J; junction bases left unmatched: 3. CDR3 coding DNA: TGTGCCATCAGTGAAGCGGACAGGGGGCCTAACTATGGCTACACCTTC. It yields the protein CAISEADRGPNYGYTF.

The chain recombines TRBV9 with TRBJ2-1; 7 bases fit TRBD2. V gave up 1 base and J gave up 7 bases; unmatched junction bases: 14. The CDR3 loop spans 17 amino acids. CDR1 SGDLS and CDR2 YYNGEE come from the germline V gene. As DNA, the CDR3 is TGTGCCAGCAGCGTACTTCCGAGGGGTCTAGCGGAGAATGAGCAGTTCTTC. Translated, it gives CASSVLPRGLAENEQFF.

This chain connects TRBV5-1 to TRBJ2-4, with a weak D call TRBD2 (5 bases). Trimming pared 4 bases from V and 0 bases from J, leaving 17 bases between. Germline loops: CDR1 SGHRS, CDR2 YFSETQ. The CDR3 sequence is 17 residues long. The DNA for the CDR3 is TGCGCCAGCAGCCCCTACGGGGATGCCCTAGCCAAAAACATTCAGTACTTC. This codes for CASSPYGDALAKNIQYF.

V and J are TRBV4-1 and TRBJ2-5; 8 nucleotides align to TRBD2. Germline lookup yields CDR1 MGHRA and CDR2 YSYEKL. This CDR3 region has 18 residues. The J segment lost 1 base and the V segment lost 1 base, leaving 11 bases of the junction unmatched. CDR3 nucleotides: TGCGCCAGCAGCCAAGCACTAGCGGCGGTGGGGCCCCAAGAGACCCAGTACTTC. Translated, it gives CASSQALAAVGPQETQYF.

This clone was seen once. The chain couples TRBV29-1 to TRBJ2-2, with a tentative D call TRBD1 (6 bases). CDR3 length: 13 residues. Trimming shortened V by 5 bases and J by 2 bases, and 9 bases separated the two germline ends. CDR1 is SQVTM, CDR2 ANQGSEA, per germline. The CDR3 bases are TGCAGCGTTTACAGGGATAACACCGGGGAGCTGTTTTTT. Translating gives CSVYRDNTGELFF.

The chain has TRBV5-8 and TRBJ1-2; no clear D gene. The V gene's germline CDR1 is SGHTS and CDR2 YDEGEE. The CDR3 spans 18 residues. V was shortened by 4 bases and J by 0 bases, with 22 bases between the two germline ends. The CDR3 DNA follows: TGTGCCAGCAGCCTTCCGGCCGGCTGGGAGTATACTAACTATGGCTACACCTTC. It yields the protein CASSLPAGWEYTNYGYTF.